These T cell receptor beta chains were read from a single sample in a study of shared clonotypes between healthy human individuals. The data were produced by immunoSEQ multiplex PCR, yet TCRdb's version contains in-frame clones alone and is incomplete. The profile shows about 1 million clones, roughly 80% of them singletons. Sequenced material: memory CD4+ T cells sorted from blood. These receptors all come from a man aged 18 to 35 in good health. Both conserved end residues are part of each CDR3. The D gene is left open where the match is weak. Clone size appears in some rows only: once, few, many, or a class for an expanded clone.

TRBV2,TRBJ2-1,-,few,TGTGCCAGCAGCCCCTGGGGAGCGGTCTCCTACAATGAGCAGTTCTTC,CASSPWGAVSYNEQFF
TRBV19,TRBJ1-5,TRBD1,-,TGTGCCAGTAGTACCAGCCAAATCTCTTGGACAGGGACGAGACCGAGCAATCAGCCCCAGCATTTT,CASSTSQISWTGTRPSNQPQHF
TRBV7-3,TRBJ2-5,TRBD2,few,TGTGCCAGCAGCTCCTCGGGGGGGCCGTCCGAGACCCAGTACTTC,CASSSSGGPSETQYF
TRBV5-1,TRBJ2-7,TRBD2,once,TGCGCCAGCAGCTCAGCGGGAGGGCCGGTCGAGCAGTACTTC,CASSSAGGPVEQYF
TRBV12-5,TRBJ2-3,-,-,TGTGCTAGTGGTTTTCCCGAGTTCACAGATACGCAGTATTTT,CASGFPEFTDTQYF
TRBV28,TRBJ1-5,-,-,TGTGCCAGCAGGTTTAGCATCCGGGGCTCCAATCAGCCCCAGCATTTT,CASRFSIRGSNQPQHF
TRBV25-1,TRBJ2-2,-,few,TGTGCCAGCAGTGACCCGAATCACGTCACCGGGGAGCTGTTTTTT,CASSDPNHVTGELFF
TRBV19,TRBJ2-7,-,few,TGTGCCAGTAGTCTGGGGCCCACCTACGAGCAGTACTTC,CASSLGPTYEQYF
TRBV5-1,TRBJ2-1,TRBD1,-,TGCGCCAGCAGCTTGTTGGGACAGGGATGGAATGAGCAGTTCTTC,CASSLLGQGWNEQFF
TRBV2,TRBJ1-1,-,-,TGTGCCAGCACCCTTTTGGGGGGATCGCGGGACACTGAAGCTTTCTTT,CASTLLGGSRDTEAFF
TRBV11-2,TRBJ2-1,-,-,TGTGCCAGCAGCCGTACTCGATACAATGAGCAGTTCTTC,CASSRTRYNEQFF
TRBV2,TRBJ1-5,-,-,TGTGCCAGCAGTGAAGCGGGAAGAACCAATCAGCCCCAGCATTTT,CASSEAGRTNQPQHF
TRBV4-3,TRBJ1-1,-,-,TGCGCCAGCAGCCCTGGATTATTCAACACTGAAGCTTTCTTT,CASSPGLFNTEAFF